What follows are 25 T cell receptor beta chains derived from one specimen sequenced in a study of T cell repertoires in ileal Crohn's disease. Assay used: immunoSEQ multiplex PCR; TCRdb lists only in-frame clones, some missing. This sample has 6,500 to 7,500 clones; around 72% occur once, and the top ten carry approximately 9.4%. The sample consisted of ileal tissue. Receptors were obtained from an adult with Crohn's disease.

V usage is TRBV6-5 and J usage is TRBJ2-1, with 9 bases aligning to TRBD2. Germline loops: CDR1 MNHEY, CDR2 SVGAGI. This CDR3 has 15 residues. V shed 10 bases and J 4 bases; nucleotides not matched to a gene: 11. The CDR3 DNA sequence: TGTGCCACCACTGGGGCTAGCGGGAAATACAATGAGCAGTTCTTC. Translated, it gives CATTGASGKYNEQFF.

This clone occurred once. This rearrangement joins TRBV6-5 to TRBJ2-4; maybe TRBD1 (5 bases). Germline assignment: CDR1 MNHEY and CDR2 SVGAGI. V lost 4 bases and J lost 8, with 12 bases in between. CDR3 size: 13 residues. The CDR3 nucleotides read TGTGCCAGCAGTTCGGCCAGGGAACACATTCAGTACTTC. Translating it yields CASSSAREHIQYF.

This clone turned up a few times. The chain is built from TRBV7-6 and TRBJ2-5, with 10 bases lining up with TRBD2. CDR3 length: 17 residues. V was clipped by 7 bases and J by 5 bases; unmatched bases: 16. The germline CDR1 and CDR2 sequences are SGHVS and FNYEAQ. CDR3 sequence: CASTTTPAGGQSETQYF. CDR3 DNA sequence: TGTGCCAGCACCACAACCCCAGCGGGGGGGCAGAGCGAGACCCAGTACTTC.

The chain is built from TRBV5-1 and TRBJ2-7, with D perhaps TRBD1 (5 bases). Trimming removed 6 bases from V and 4 bases from J, with 17 bases in between. The CDR3 runs 14 residues. The germline V gene has CDR1 SGHRS and CDR2 YFSETQ. The CDR3 region has the DNA TGCGCCAGCACTTACGAGGCAGGGCGATACGAGCAGTACTTC. The encoded protein is CASTYEAGRYEQYF.

The chain couples TRBV18 to TRBJ2-5; D not certain. Trimming stripped 4 bases from V and 2 bases from J, with 8 bases between. Germline V gene lookup returns CDR1 KGHSH and CDR2 LQKENI. The CDR3 spans 13 residues. This chain's CDR3 is CASSLGRQETQYF. The CDR3 DNA is TGTGCCAGCTCACTGGGCCGACAAGAGACCCAGTACTTC.

The genes are TRBV29-1 and TRBJ2-1, with 13 positions matching TRBD2. In germline, CDR1 is SQVTM, CDR2 ANQGSEA. J lost 9 bases, V lost 5 bases, and 13 bases had no gene match. The CDR3 is 16 residues long. CDR3 sequence: CSVSRLAGGKGGEQFF. The CDR3, as DNA: TGCAGCGTTTCCCGACTAGCGGGAGGTAAAGGGGGTGAGCAGTTCTTC.

The chain joins TRBV27 to TRBJ2-1, with 12 bases identical to TRBD2. The CDR3 consists of 17 residues. J lost 9 bases, V lost 3 bases, and 12 bases had no gene match. CDR1 and CDR2 from the germline V gene are MNHEY and SMNVEV (reference sequence). The chain's CDR3 is CASSFRTSGVGGTEQFF. In DNA, the CDR3 is TGTGCCAGCAGTTTTAGGACTAGCGGGGTCGGGGGCACTGAGCAGTTCTTC.

The V call is TRBV5-6, the J call TRBJ1-1, with D unclear. The germline V gene encodes CDR1 SGHDT and CDR2 YYEEEE. V was trimmed by 6 bases and J by 7 bases, leaving 10 bases between them. This CDR3 has 11 residues. CDR3 DNA sequence: TGTGCCAGCATTTTGCGGGATGAAGCTTTCTTT. Translating it yields CASILRDEAFF.

This sequence joins TRBV7-2 and TRBJ2-5, with unresolved D. Germline V lookup: CDR1 SGHTA, CDR2 FQGNSA. There are 15 residues in the CDR3. V gave up 0 bases and J gave up 3 bases, with 11 bases separating them. CDR3: CASSLARNGKETQYF. CDR3 nucleotides: TGTGCCAGCAGCTTAGCTCGTAACGGTAAAGAGACCCAGTACTTC.

This rearrangement joins TRBV30 to TRBJ2-7, with D possibly being TRBD1 (6 bases). CDR1 GTSNPN and CDR2 SVGIG come from the germline V gene (reference sequence). This CDR3 is built from 13 residues. V gave up 4 bases and J gave up 6 bases, with 16 bases separating them. In DNA form, the CDR3 reads TGTGCCTGGAACAGGGCAGGGCCGGGCGAGCAGTACTTC. Encoded protein: CAWNRAGPGEQYF.

CDR3 nucleotide sequence: TGTGCCACCCGTGGACTAGCGAGCACAGATACGCAGTATTTT. Amino acids: CATRGLASTDTQYF. The chain is built from TRBV7-6 and TRBJ2-3; 9 positions agree with TRBD2. The V gene's germline CDR1 is SGHVS and CDR2 FNYEAQ. The CDR3 sequence is 14 residues long. Trimming removed 10 bases from V and 0 bases from J; junction bases left unmatched: 5. Complete variable domain (other parts from reference TRBV7-6 and TRBJ2-3): GAGVSQSPRYKVTKRGQDVALRCDPISGHVSLYWYRQALGQGPEFLTYFNYEAQQDKSGLPNDRFSAERPEGSISTLTIQRTEQRDSAMYRCATRGLASTDTQYFGPGTRLTVL.

The CDR3, as DNA: TGTGCCACCAGCAGAGGACTAGCTGGGAATGAGCAGTTCTTC. Its translation is CATSRGLAGNEQFF. V usage is TRBV15 and J usage is TRBJ2-1; 7 positions agree with TRBD2. This CDR3 spans 14 amino acids. The V and J ends lost 1 base and 7 bases, in that order; junction bases with no gene match: 4. The V gene's germline CDR1 is LNHNV and CDR2 YYDKDF (reference sequence).

This chain connects TRBV5-1 to TRBJ1-6, with 9 bases that match TRBD1. The germline CDR1 and CDR2 sequences are SGHRS and YFSETQ. There are 15 residues in the CDR3. J was trimmed by 10 bases and V by 3 bases; bases with no gene match: 8. The CDR3 protein is CASSSVGQGTSPLHF. The CDR3 region has the DNA TGCGCCAGCAGCTCCGTCGGACAGGGGACCTCACCCCTCCACTTT.

This clone turned up a few times. The chain carries TRBV6-1 and TRBJ1-1; 7 bases match TRBD1. After removal of 5 bases from V and 6 bases from J, the junction contained 12 bases not matched to a gene. There are 15 residues in the CDR3. CDR1 and CDR2 (germline): MNHNS, SASEGT. The CDR3 protein is CASSFRQGSQPEAFF. DNA for the CDR3: TGTGCCAGCAGTTTCCGACAGGGCTCTCAGCCTGAAGCTTTCTTT.

The chain links TRBV27 to TRBJ1-1; 9 bases match TRBD1. CDR3 size: 13 residues. The trim removed 7 bases at V and 4 bases at J, leaving 4 bases unmatched. Germline V gene sequence: CDR1 MNHEY, CDR2 SMNVEV (reference sequence). CDR3 DNA sequence: TGTGCCAGCACCCCGACAGGGGGCACTGAAGCTTTCTTT. Protein sequence: CASTPTGGTEAFF.

The chain carries TRBV15 and TRBJ2-6; D might be TRBD2 (6 bases). The V gene lost 0 bases and the J gene lost 2 bases, with 8 bases spanning the gap. CDR3 length equals 16 residues. The germline V gene encodes CDR1 LNHNV and CDR2 YYDKDF (reference sequence). CDR3 sequence reads: CATSREGGAGANVLTF. CDR3 coding DNA: TGTGCCACCAGCAGAGAGGGGGGTGCTGGGGCCAACGTCCTGACTTTC.

The chain combines TRBV7-8 with TRBJ1-4, with 9 bases that match TRBD1. The CDR3 runs 14 residues. Germline V CDR1 and CDR2: SGHVS, FQNEAQ. Losses at the gene ends were 3 bases for V and 6 bases for J; bases not matched to a gene: 2. CDR3 residues: CASSFRDRDEKLFF. The CDR3 DNA follows: TGTGCCAGCAGCTTCCGGGACAGGGATGAAAAACTGTTTTTT.

The rearrangement joins TRBV6-1 to TRBJ1-4; TRBD1 might be the D (6 bases). The germline V and J ends were trimmed by 4 bases and 7 bases, with 13 bases remaining between them. CDR1 and CDR2 from the germline V gene are MNHNS and SASEGT. CDR3 size: 14 residues. The CDR3 region is CASSVVQGGEKLFF. CDR3 DNA: TGTGCCAGCAGTGTGGTACAGGGTGGTGAAAAACTGTTTTTT.

The J gene is TRBJ2-1, the V gene TRBV11-2, with unresolved D. The CDR3 extends over 15 amino acids. Germline lookup yields CDR1 SGHAT and CDR2 FQNNGV. V lost 6 bases and J lost 3, with 15 bases in between. The CDR3 DNA follows: TGTGCCAGCAGGTCCACGGGTTCCGTCTACAATGAGCAGTTCTTC. Its protein is CASRSTGSVYNEQFF.

This clone turned up a few times. The V call is TRBV10-3, the J call TRBJ2-2; TRBD1 matches 9 bases. Trimming at V came to 10 bases and at J to 5 bases, leaving 5 bases not matched to a gene. The V gene's germline CDR1 is ENHRY and CDR2 SYGVKD. This CDR3 region has 13 residues. For the CDR3, the DNA is TGTGCCACGGGACAGGGAAGTACCGGGGAGCTGTTTTTT. Translation: CATGQGSTGELFF.

The V gene is TRBV28, the J gene TRBJ1-1, with TRBD1 identical over 8 bases. The CDR3 length is 14 residues. J lost 3 bases, V lost 11 bases, and 11 bases had no gene match. Germline V gives CDR1 MDHEN, CDR2 SYDVKM. The CDR3 spells CACHPGGIDTEAFF. DNA for the CDR3: TGTGCCTGCCACCCAGGGGGCATTGACACTGAAGCTTTCTTT.

This sequence joins TRBV29-1 and TRBJ2-2, with 9 bases fitting TRBD2. Germline CDR1 and CDR2: SQVTM and ANQGSEA. The CDR3 contains 16 residues. V lost 4 bases and J lost 1; bases outside the gene matches: 7. CDR3 sequence: CSVVGVAGENTGELFF. CDR3 DNA: TGCAGCGTTGTAGGAGTAGCGGGAGAGAACACCGGGGAGCTGTTTTTT.

The rearrangement joins TRBV28 to TRBJ1-6; D gene uncertain. This CDR3 has 13 residues. Germline V gene sequence: CDR1 MDHEN, CDR2 SYDVKM. The germline V and J ends were trimmed by 8 bases and 6 bases, with 11 bases remaining between them. CDR3 bases: TGTGCCAGCCGAGGCCAACCTAATTCACCCCTCCACTTT. Translation: CASRGQPNSPLHF.

The chain carries TRBV7-2 and TRBJ2-7; possible D gene TRBD2, 6 bases. The CDR3 totals 15 residues. Germline lookup yields CDR1 SGHTA and CDR2 FQGNSA. Trimming left V 1 base short and J 4 bases short, with 14 bases between. This chain's CDR3 is CASSLVVGGGYEQYF. As DNA, the CDR3 is TGTGCCAGCAGCTTAGTTGTCGGTGGGGGGTACGAGCAGTACTTC.

V usage is TRBV6-1 and J usage is TRBJ1-2; possible D gene TRBD1, 5 bases. Trimming took 6 bases from V and 4 from J, leaving 12 bases between them. From germline, CDR1 is MNHNS and CDR2 SASEGT. The CDR3 runs 13 residues. CDR3 sequence: CASRSGGTYGYTF. Written as DNA, the CDR3 is TGTGCCAGCAGGTCAGGAGGGACCTATGGCTACACCTTC.